The 8 T cell receptor beta chains presented below share a single source sample, sequenced in a study of blood T cell repertoires in COVID-19. Repertoires were generated with immunoSEQ multiplex PCR, while TCRdb's copy carries only in-frame clones and drops some. The sample includes hundreds of thousands of clones, nearly 90% of them seen just once. The specimen sequenced was peripheral blood. The receptors originated from a woman in her twenties or thirties with acute or convalescent COVID-19.

The J gene is TRBJ1-1, the V gene TRBV4-2, with no clear D. This CDR3 comprises 15 residues. Germline-derived CDR1 and CDR2 are LGHNA and YNFKEQ. Trimming pared 0 bases from V and 1 base from J, leaving 9 bases between. The CDR3 is CASSQDFGWNTEAFF. In nucleotides, the CDR3 is TGTGCCAGCAGCCAAGATTTCGGGTGGAACACTGAAGCTTTCTTT.

The V and J genes are TRBV4-1 and TRBJ2-3; D ambiguous. In germline, CDR1 is MGHRA, CDR2 YSYEKL. The CDR3 contains 14 residues. V was clipped by 0 bases and J by 4 bases, with 8 bases between them. The CDR3 DNA is TGCGCCAGCAGCCAAGATCTAGGAGCAGATACGCAGTATTTT. Translated, it gives CASSQDLGADTQYF.

The chain links TRBV6-2 or TRBV6-3 to TRBJ2-1; 8 bases fit TRBD2. The CDR3 has 19 residues. J gave up 4 bases and V 0 bases, and 14 bases lay outside the gene matches. Germline V CDR1 and CDR2: MNHEY, SVGEGT. CDR3 nucleotides: TGTGCCAGCAGTTACTCAGAGGTTGCGGGAGGACCCTTATACAATGAGCAGTTCTTC. Translated, it gives CASSYSEVAGGPLYNEQFF.

Written as DNA, the CDR3 is TGTGCCAGCACCCCAGGAGGGGATACTGAAGCTTTCTTT. Amino acids: CASTPGGDTEAFF. The chain couples TRBV6-5 to TRBJ1-1, with D possibly TRBD1 on 5 matching bases. This CDR3 comprises 13 residues. V was clipped by 7 bases and J by 5 bases, with 14 bases between them. Germline CDR1 and CDR2: MNHEY and SVGAGI.

CDR3 in DNA: TGTGCCAGCGGTGGTCCAGGCCAATATGGCTACACCTTC. Amino acid sequence: CASGGPGQYGYTF. V gene TRBV2 combines with J gene TRBJ1-2, with D hard to call. The CDR3 runs 13 residues. The V and J ends lost 8 bases and 5 bases respectively, with 15 bases between them. CDR1 is SNHLY and CDR2 is FYNNEI in the germline V gene.

The chain uses TRBV29-1 and TRBJ2-7; perhaps TRBD1 as D (6 bases). Trimming took off 6 bases at V and 9 bases at J, with 18 bases between the two ends. CDR1 is SQVTM, CDR2 ANQGSEA, per germline. This CDR3 is built from 12 residues. CDR3 bases: TGCAGCGTCGAGGACAGACCTTTCGGGCAGTACTTC. This encodes CSVEDRPFGQYF.

This chain uses TRBV5-5 with TRBJ2-7; D gene unclear. CDR1 and CDR2 (germline): SGHKS, YYEKEE (reference sequence). Trimming removed 2 bases at V and 2 bases at J, with 2 bases between. This CDR3 comprises 11 residues. The CDR3 region is CASSFTYEQYF. The DNA of the CDR3 is TGTGCCAGCAGCTTTACCTACGAGCAGTACTTC.

This clone was observed a few times. The chain joins TRBV5-1 to TRBJ2-6, with a possible D match to TRBD1 (6 bases). V was trimmed by 5 bases and J by 1 base, leaving 16 bases between them. CDR1 and CDR2 (germline): SGHRS, YFSETQ. The CDR3 length is 17 residues. The CDR3 nucleotides read TGCGCCAGCAGATGGGGGACAACTACTTCTGGGGCCAACGTCCTGACTTTC. Amino acid sequence: CASRWGTTTSGANVLTF.